The 21 T cell receptor beta chains below all came from one sample that was sequenced in a study of a mutant IDH1 vaccine in newly diagnosed glioma. Described time point: baseline, week 1 (first vaccination visit). As for treatment: pre-vaccination baseline after standard-of-care therapy. The repertoire was sequenced with immunoSEQ multiplex PCR; TCRdb's copy has only in-frame clones and lacks some. The sample lists more than 20,000 clones, 70% to 85% occurring once. Sequencing was performed on PBMCs, taken from a glioma patient treated with radiotherapy, temozolomide or both. These receptors came from a man in his forties or fifties with glioma.

This clone was recorded once. The V gene is TRBV19, the J gene TRBJ1-5; 10 positions match TRBD1. The CDR3 runs 16 residues. Per germline, CDR1 LNHDA and CDR2 SQIVND (reference sequence). V shed 8 bases and J 2 bases; nucleotides not matched to a gene: 9. This CDR3 is CASWIPGTGGNQPQHF. DNA of the CDR3: TGTGCCAGTTGGATTCCTGGGACAGGGGGCAATCAGCCCCAGCATTTT. The entire variable domain, with the rest obtained from reference TRBV19 and TRBJ1-5, is as follows: DGGITQSPKYLFRKEGQNVTLSCEQNLNHDAMYWYRQDPGQGLRLIYYSQIVNDFQKGDIAEGYSVSREKKESFPLTVTSAQKNPTAFYLCASWIPGTGGNQPQHFGDGTRLSIL.

This chain links TRBV29-1 with TRBJ2-7, with 14 bases that match TRBD2. The germline gives CDR1 SQVTM, CDR2 ANQGSEA. V trimming: 4 bases; J trimming: 2 bases; junction bases outside the gene matches: 7. This CDR3 contains 16 residues. The DNA for the CDR3 is TGCAGCGTTGCTAACTCGACTAGCGGGAGGGCCTACGAGCAGTACTTC. It encodes CSVANSTSGRAYEQYF.

This clone was seen just once. The genes are TRBV19 and TRBJ2-3, with D unresolved. The CDR3 sequence is 16 residues long. Germline CDR1 LNHDA, CDR2 SQIVND (reference sequence). V was cut by 1 base and J by 2 bases, with 13 bases left in between. DNA for the CDR3: TGTGCCAGTAGTATAGGCTCCTTCACCCTCACAGATACGCAGTATTTT. It yields the protein CASSIGSFTLTDTQYF. Combining the CDR3 with reference TRBV19 and TRBJ2-3 gives the whole variable domain DGGITQSPKYLFRKEGQNVTLSCEQNLNHDAMYWYRQDPGQGLRLIYYSQIVNDFQKGDIAEGYSVSREKKESFPLTVTSAQKNPTAFYLCASSIGSFTLTDTQYFGPGTRLTVL.

This chain links TRBV5-1 with TRBJ1-3, with 8 positions matching TRBD1. Germline CDR1 SGHRS, CDR2 YFSETQ. V lost 2 bases, J lost 0 bases, and 7 bases stayed unmatched. The CDR3 length is 17 residues. The CDR3 nucleotides are TGCGCCAGCAGCTTAGGGACAGGAGTTCGCTCTGGAAACACCATATATTTT. This sequence encodes CASSLGTGVRSGNTIYF.

This clone has just one count. The J gene is TRBJ2-1, the V gene TRBV7-9; no firm D call. Between the trimmed V and J ends, which lost 2 bases and 4 bases, there was a span of 9 bases. The CDR3 has 14 residues. Germline V gene sequence: CDR1 SEHNR, CDR2 FQNEAQ (reference sequence). Here the CDR3 reads CASSLLQPYNEQFF. CDR3 bases: TGTGCCAGCAGCTTACTACAGCCTTACAATGAGCAGTTCTTC.

V gene TRBV7-6 combines with J gene TRBJ2-5; D might be TRBD1 or TRBD2, each matching 6 bases. CDR1 SGHVS and CDR2 FNYEAQ come from the germline V gene. Deletions cut 5 bases from V and 7 bases from J, with 23 bases between. The CDR3 consists of 16 residues. CDR3 loop: CASSKPPGAGEVTQYF. The CDR3 DNA reads as TGTGCCAGCAGCAAGCCACCCGGGGCAGGGGAGGTGACCCAGTACTTC.

Here the CDR3 DNA reads TGTGCCAGCTCAAGCGACAGGGGATTGAACACTGAAGCTTTCTTT. Translation: CASSSDRGLNTEAFF. This chain joins TRBV18 and TRBJ1-1; TRBD1 matches 8 bases. Germline CDR1 and CDR2: KGHSH and LQKENI. V lost 5 bases and J lost 0; bases outside the gene matches: 5. The CDR3 runs 15 residues.

This clone occurred a few times. V usage is TRBV5-4 and J usage is TRBJ1-2; D call uncertain. Between the trimmed V and J ends, which lost 3 bases and 8 bases, there was a span of 11 bases. This CDR3 is 12 amino acids long. The germline gives CDR1 SGHNT, CDR2 YYREEE (reference sequence). CDR3 protein: CASSYPLGGYTF. In nucleotides, the CDR3 is TGTGCCAGCAGCTATCCCTTAGGGGGCTACACCTTC.

The chain carries TRBV4-1 and TRBJ2-2; D possibly corresponds to TRBD2 (5 bases). The germline gives CDR1 MGHRA, CDR2 YSYEKL. The V end lost 1 base, the J end lost 6 bases, and 18 bases lay between the germline ends. This CDR3 has 17 residues. CDR3 sequence: CASSQAWSGSNAGELFF. As DNA, the CDR3 is TGCGCCAGCAGCCAAGCGTGGTCGGGGTCTAACGCCGGGGAGCTGTTTTTT.

This rearrangement joins TRBV30 to TRBJ1-5, with unresolved D. Germline assignment: CDR1 GTSNPN and CDR2 SVGIG (reference sequence). V was clipped by 1 base and J by 2 bases, with 6 bases between them. The CDR3 length is 13 residues. CDR3: CAWSGQGNQPQHF. The CDR3 nucleotides are TGTGCCTGGAGTGGGCAGGGCAATCAGCCCCAGCATTTT.

This chain connects TRBV6-6 to TRBJ1-2; weak D call: TRBD1 (5 bases). The germline CDR1 and CDR2 sequences are MNHNY and SVGAGI (reference sequence). The CDR3 sequence is 14 residues long. V was shortened by 6 bases and J by 4 bases, with 15 bases between the two germline ends. CDR3 protein: CASRLREGLYGYTF. CDR3 bases: TGTGCCAGCAGACTACGGGAGGGACTCTATGGCTACACCTTC.

This clone was observed once. The chain employs TRBV6-5 and TRBJ2-2; D is perhaps TRBD2 (5 bases). With 0 bases removed from V and 5 bases from J, the gap between germline ends came to 7 bases. Germline-derived CDR1 and CDR2 are MNHEY and SVGAGI. The CDR3 spans 14 residues. The CDR3, as DNA: TGTGCCAGCAGTTACTCGCAGCGGACCGGGGAGCTGTTTTTT. Encoded protein: CASSYSQRTGELFF.

The V call is TRBV15, the J call TRBJ1-2, with TRBD1 matching over 7 bases. The CDR3 extends over 14 amino acids. V dropped 4 bases and J dropped 4; count of bases not matched to a gene: 6. Per the germline V gene, CDR1 is LNHNV and CDR2 is YYDKDF (reference sequence). The CDR3 reads CATSTDRRAYGYTF. CDR3 DNA: TGTGCCACCAGCACGGACAGGAGGGCCTATGGCTACACCTTC. Filled out from reference TRBV15 and TRBJ1-2, the complete variable domain reads DAMVIQNPRYQVTQFGKPVTLSCSQTLNHNVMYWYQQKSSQAPKLLFHYYDKDFNNEADTPDNFQSRRPNTSFCFLDIRSPGLGDTAMYLCATSTDRRAYGYTFGSGTRLTVV.

This chain joins TRBV6-5 and TRBJ1-2; no reliable D call. CDR1 is MNHEY, CDR2 SVGAGI, per germline. CDR3 size: 12 residues. With 5 bases removed from V and 6 bases from J, the gap between germline ends came to 10 bases. For the CDR3, the DNA is TGTGCCAGCAGTGCAAGGACGGATGGCTACACCTTC. This codes for CASSARTDGYTF.

The chain has TRBV5-1 and TRBJ2-3, with 9 bases fitting TRBD2. The J segment lost 6 bases and the V segment lost 4 bases, leaving 6 bases of the junction unmatched. The germline gives CDR1 SGHRS, CDR2 YFSETQ. This CDR3 spans 14 amino acids. This chain's CDR3 is CASSRTSVRDTQYF. CDR3 coding DNA: TGCGCCAGCAGCCGGACTAGCGTCCGGGATACGCAGTATTTT.

This clone has only one observation. The V gene is TRBV10-3, the J gene TRBJ1-5, with a tentative D call TRBD1 (6 bases). V was cut by 11 bases and J by 7 bases, with 21 bases left in between. The germline V gene has CDR1 ENHRY and CDR2 SYGVKD. This CDR3 contains 14 residues. Written as DNA, the CDR3 is TGTGCCGTAGGCCCGGGGGGCTCAACCCAGCCCCAGCATTTT. Its protein is CAVGPGGSTQPQHF.

The J gene is TRBJ2-5, the V gene TRBV7-3; 7 bases map to TRBD1. V shed 5 bases, J shed 1 base, and the junction held 4 bases outside the gene matches. This CDR3 has 14 amino acids. The germline V gene encodes CDR1 SGHTA and CDR2 FQGTGA. CDR3 DNA sequence: TGTGCCAGCAGCCGCACAGGGGCCCAAGAGACCCAGTACTTC. As protein: CASSRTGAQETQYF.

The chain uses TRBV30 and TRBJ2-2; 8 positions match TRBD1. The CDR3 runs 15 residues. The J segment lost 5 bases and the V segment lost 0 bases, leaving 5 bases of the junction unmatched. Germline-derived CDR1 and CDR2 are GTSNPN and SVGIG (reference sequence). The CDR3 protein is CAWSVSRGRTGELFF. DNA for the CDR3: TGTGCCTGGAGTGTCTCCAGGGGGCGTACCGGGGAGCTGTTTTTT.

This clone came up a few times. The chain combines TRBV7-8 with TRBJ1-2; perhaps TRBD1 as D (6 bases). The CDR3 is 14 amino acids. The germline V and J ends were trimmed by 5 bases and 8 bases, with 18 bases remaining between them. Germline V gene sequence: CDR1 SGHVS, CDR2 FQNEAQ. CDR3 bases: TGTGCCAGCAGCCGAGGGAGGGGGGCAGAGGGCTACACCTTC. Amino acids: CASSRGRGAEGYTF.

The chain recombines TRBV7-2 with TRBJ2-2, with 8 positions matching TRBD2. This CDR3 comprises 15 residues. CDR1 is SGHTA and CDR2 is FQGNSA in the germline V gene. V lost 3 bases and J lost 5; bases outside the gene matches: 5. The CDR3 coding sequence is TGTGCCAGCAGCTTGGGTGGCGGGGGGACCGGGGAGCTGTTTTTT. Amino acid sequence: CASSLGGGGTGELFF.

This clone was detected only once. This chain uses TRBV2 with TRBJ2-1; D is unclear. CDR1 and CDR2 from the germline V gene are SNHLY and FYNNEI. The CDR3 runs to 12 residues. The V end lost 2 bases, the J end lost 5 bases, and 4 bases lay between the germline ends. The CDR3 loop reads CASSESDNEQFF. The CDR3 nucleotides read TGTGCCAGCAGTGAAAGCGACAATGAGCAGTTCTTC.